A single sample is the source of the 25 T cell receptor beta chains below, sequenced in a study of T cells in Graves' hyperthyroidism and ophthalmopathy. There were TCR beta CDR3 regions amplified from RNA transcripts. Primed by the HTBI set, a first-round RT-PCR was run on the TCR CDR3. In TCRdb, the multiplex PCR reads were re-called with MiXCR into one record per CDR3 protein. The repertoire holds 250,000 or so distinct CDR3 sequences, 13% to 15% seen once, with 10% to 15% in the top ten. The sequenced sample consisted of blood. These TCRs come from a woman in her thirties or forties with Graves' hyperthyroidism that later progressed to Graves' ophthalmopathy.

The V gene is TRBV10-1, the J gene TRBJ2-1; tentative D call: TRBD2 (6 bases). Looked up from germline, CDR1 is WNHNN and CDR2 is SYGVQD (reference sequence). V lost 2 bases and J lost 9, with 14 bases in between. The CDR3 consists of 14 residues. The CDR3, as DNA: TGCGCCAGCAGTGAGATCCGGGAGCACGGTGAGCAGTTCTTC. Its protein is CASSEIREHGEQFF.

The rearrangement joins TRBV16 to TRBJ2-1, with D perhaps matching TRBD1 or TRBD2 (5 bases each). Germline V gives CDR1 KGHSY, CDR2 FQNENV. V was cut by 3 bases and J by 7 bases, with 16 bases left in between. The CDR3 covers 15 residues. For the CDR3, the DNA is TGTGCCAGCAGCCATGGCGGACGTGGGGGAAATGAGCAGTTCTTC. Amino acid sequence: CASSHGGRGGNEQFF.

This clonotype was observed many times. V is TRBV27 and J is TRBJ1-6; no clear D gene. The CDR3 length is 16 residues. The germline gives CDR1 MNHEY, CDR2 SMNVEV (reference sequence). The V end was cut by 1 base, the J end by 0 bases, with 7 bases between. CDR3 sequence: CASSLYSRSYNSPLHF. CDR3 in DNA: TGTGCCAGCAGTTTATACAGCCGCTCCTATAATTCACCCCTCCACTTT.

This clonotype was seen a handful of times. This may be a read error: a much more frequent sequence differs by one nucleotide. The rearrangement links TRBV12-3 or TRBV12-4 to TRBJ2-7; possibly TRBD1 for D (6 bases). The CDR3 spans 14 residues. CDR3 nucleotide sequence: TGTGCCGGCAGTAGACAGGACTCGGGCTACGAGCAGTACTTC. Residues: CAGSRQDSGYEQYF.

At least ten counts were recorded for this clonotype. V usage is TRBV6-1 and J usage is TRBJ2-7, with D perhaps being TRBD1 or TRBD2 (6 bases each). Germline CDR1 is MNHNS and CDR2 is SASEGT. This CDR3 has 15 residues. The V and J ends lost 6 bases and 3 bases respectively, with 18 bases between them. The CDR3 reads CASRSVGGPNYEQYF. CDR3 sequence (DNA): TGTGCCAGCAGAAGCGTCGGGGGCCCCAACTACGAGCAGTACTTC.

This clonotype was picked up one time. The chain couples TRBV30 to TRBJ2-1, with TRBD2 matching over 7 bases. V trimming: 0 bases; J trimming: 5 bases; junction bases outside the gene matches: 19. Germline loops: CDR1 GTSNPN, CDR2 SVGIG (reference sequence). The CDR3 is 19 amino acids. CDR3 in amino acids: CAWSVKLGLTPAANNEQFF. As DNA, the CDR3 is TGTGCCTGGAGTGTTAAATTGGGACTAACCCCCGCTGCTAACAATGAGCAGTTCTTC.

There are a few counts of this clonotype. The chain has TRBV15 and TRBJ1-5, with D uncertain. The V end was cut by 3 bases, the J end by 0 bases, with 15 bases between. The CDR3 is 17 residues long. Germline-derived CDR1 and CDR2 are LNHNV and YYDKDF (reference sequence). Here the CDR3 reads CATSRAPQADSNQPQHF. The CDR3 nucleotides are TGTGCCACCAGCAGGGCACCCCAGGCAGATAGCAATCAGCCCCAGCATTTT.

The sample holds many counts of this clonotype. A read error may account for a junction end that differs from germline. This chain uses TRBV5-1 with TRBJ2-7; 8 nucleotides line up with TRBD1. There are 15 residues in the CDR3. Germline CDR1 SGHRS, CDR2 YFSETQ. Here the CDR3 DNA reads TGTGCCAGCAGTTTTTCCGGGACAGGATCCTACGAGCAGTACTTC. It specifies CASSFSGTGSYEQYF.

This clonotype has at least ten counts. The V gene is TRBV7-9, the J gene TRBJ1-2, with TRBD1 matching over 9 bases. CDR3 length: 15 amino acids. V gave up 5 bases and J gave up 2 bases; unmatched junction bases: 6. CDR1 and CDR2 (germline): SEHNR, FQNEAQ (reference sequence). The DNA of the CDR3 is TGTGCCAGCAGCACCCGACAGGGGGGGAACTATGGCTACACCTTC. Its protein is CASSTRQGGNYGYTF.

This clonotype appeared many times. The CDR3 region has the DNA TGTGCCAGCAGCCAAGATTGGGTGTTCCGCCGCAATGAGCAGTTCTTC. This gives the protein CASSQDWVFRRNEQFF. J is TRBJ2-1 and V is TRBV14, with unresolved D. Germline CDR1 is SGHDN and CDR2 is FVKESK. Trimming shortened V by 0 bases and J by 6 bases, and 15 bases separated the two germline ends. This CDR3 region has 16 residues.

The table lists this clonotype with many counts. V gene TRBV19 combines with J gene TRBJ2-1; D unresolved. The CDR3 has 12 amino acids. Germline V gene lookup returns CDR1 LNHDA and CDR2 SQIVND (reference sequence). V shed 6 bases and J shed 2 bases, with 5 bases lying between them. CDR3 in DNA: TGTGCCAGTAGCGAGCCCTACAATGAGCAGTTCTTC. It specifies CASSEPYNEQFF.

This chain joins TRBV20-1 and TRBJ1-5; D is undetermined. The germline gives CDR1 DFQATT, CDR2 SNEGSKA (reference sequence). V lost 3 bases to trimming and J lost 5 bases, with 11 bases between them. The CDR3 sequence is 13 residues long. This CDR3 is CSASRPDYQPQHF. CDR3 nucleotide sequence: TGCAGTGCTAGTCGTCCAGACTATCAGCCCCAGCATTTT.

In this sample, this clonotype turned up many times. This sequence joins TRBV19 and TRBJ1-1; D uncertain. Trimming took 7 bases from V and 6 from J, leaving 6 bases between them. CDR3 size: 10 residues. Germline values: CDR1 LNHDA, CDR2 SQIVND (reference sequence). CDR3 loop: CASTQAEAFF. The CDR3 DNA sequence: TGTGCCAGTACGCAGGCTGAAGCTTTCTTT.

The J gene is TRBJ1-1, the V gene TRBV7-9; D might be TRBD1 (5 bases). V shed 0 bases and J shed 4 bases, with 15 bases lying between them. CDR1 is SEHNR and CDR2 is FQNEAQ in the germline V gene (reference sequence). The CDR3 spans 16 residues. The CDR3 sequence: CASSLAQSRGGTEAFF. The CDR3 DNA follows: TGTGCCAGCAGCTTAGCGCAGAGCCGTGGGGGCACTGAAGCTTTCTTT.

This clonotype was counted ten times or more. The chain couples TRBV27 to TRBJ2-1; D is tentatively TRBD1 or TRBD2 (5 bases each). The germline CDR1 and CDR2 sequences are MNHEY and SMNVEV (reference sequence). Trimming stripped 5 bases from V and 0 bases from J, with 17 bases between. The CDR3 extends over 17 amino acids. CDR3 nucleotides: TGTGCCAGCAGTCTACGAGCCTCAGGGAGCTCCTACAATGAGCAGTTCTTC. It codes for CASSLRASGSSYNEQFF.

A note on this clonotype: This clone may be a read error of a much larger clone one base away. This chain connects TRBV6-1 to TRBJ1-1; D remains ambiguous. Trimming took off 6 bases at V and 3 bases at J, with 11 bases between the two ends. CDR1 is MNHNS, CDR2 SASEGT, per germline. The CDR3 runs to 13 residues. The CDR3 DNA sequence: TGTGCCAGCAGGGGCGTATGGGACACTGAAGCTTTCTTT. It is translated as CASRGVWDTEAFF.

This clonotype was counted a few times. The CDR3 region is CASSPRGEREGLNEQFF. The CDR3 DNA reads as TGTGCCAGCAGCCCTCGGGGGGAGCGGGAGGGCCTAAATGAGCAGTTCTTC. The chain uses TRBV5-5 and TRBJ2-1, with TRBD2 identical over 10 bases. Germline CDR1 and CDR2: SGHKS and YYEKEE (reference sequence). The CDR3 is 17 residues long. J was trimmed by 7 bases and V by 4 bases; bases with no gene match: 14.

This clonotype was recorded at least ten times. The J gene is TRBJ2-7, the V gene TRBV20-1; D is possibly TRBD1 (6 bases). The CDR3 sequence is 13 residues long. Germline V lookup: CDR1 DFQATT, CDR2 SNEGSKA (reference sequence). Trimming pared 1 base from V and 2 bases from J, leaving 9 bases between. CDR3 amino acids: CSARGGTPYEQYF. CDR3 nucleotides: TGCAGTGCTAGAGGGGGGACACCCTACGAGCAGTACTTC.

In its sample, this clonotype was seen many times. The chain carries TRBV5-1 and TRBJ2-1; D may match TRBD1 or TRBD2 (6 bases each). V lost 0 bases to trimming and J lost 11 bases, with 21 bases between them. Germline V gene lookup returns CDR1 SGHRS and CDR2 YFSETQ. The CDR3 is 16 amino acids. Here the CDR3 reads CASSLVLGGGTMKQFF. CDR3 nucleotide sequence: TGCGCCAGCAGCTTGGTCCTAGGGGGAGGTACAATGAAGCAGTTCTTC.

This clonotype was seen ten or more times. The V call is TRBV6-1, the J call TRBJ2-7, with 11 bases fitting TRBD1. J lost 6 bases, V lost 1 base, and 5 bases had no gene match. CDR3 size: 15 residues. CDR1 and CDR2 (germline): MNHNS, SASEGT. CDR3 in DNA: TGTGCCAGCAGTGAAGGGGGGACAGGGGGAATCGAGCAGTACTTC. This gives the protein CASSEGGTGGIEQYF.

V is TRBV27 and J is TRBJ2-3; 8 bases match TRBD1. The CDR3 loop spans 19 amino acids. Germline trimming cut 7 bases from V and 7 bases from J; bases unmatched to any gene: 25. CDR1 and CDR2 from the germline V gene are MNHEY and SMNVEV (reference sequence). The CDR3 region is CASTRWGQALESPENTQYF. The CDR3 DNA sequence: TGTGCCAGCACACGTTGGGGACAGGCCCTCGAGTCTCCAGAGAATACGCAGTATTTT.

There are a few counts of this clonotype. The CDR3 sequence is CASSPDLGGNYGYTF. CDR3 in DNA: TGTGCCAGCAGCCCCGACCTGGGGGGAAACTATGGCTACACCTTC. This chain joins TRBV5-6 and TRBJ1-2; D possibly corresponds to TRBD1 (5 bases). Germline lookup yields CDR1 SGHDT and CDR2 YYEEEE. V was pared by 4 bases and J by 2 bases, with 15 bases between. The CDR3 has 15 amino acids.

About this clonotype: A much larger clone is a single base away; this may be a read error. The chain joins TRBV27 to TRBJ2-1, with 8 bases aligning to TRBD2. This CDR3 is built from 17 residues. Germline V gives CDR1 MNHEY, CDR2 SMNVEV (reference sequence). The CDR3 DNA reads as TGTGCCAGCAGTTTTAAAGCTAGCGGGTTATCCTACAATGAGCAGTTATTC. Translation gives CASSFKASGLSYNEQLF.

This clonotype came up many times. CDR3 in DNA: TGTGCCTGGACTAGCGGCGGGGAGCTGTTTTTT. Encoded protein: CAWTSGGELFF. This rearrangement joins TRBV30 to TRBJ2-2; 7 bases map to TRBD2. The CDR3 has 11 residues. Germline V gene lookup returns CDR1 GTSNPN and CDR2 SVGIG (reference sequence). V dropped 4 bases and J dropped 7; count of bases not matched to a gene: 0.

In its sample, this clonotype was seen many times. The chain combines TRBV19 with TRBJ2-1; possibly TRBD2 for D (6 bases). Looked up from germline, CDR1 is LNHDA and CDR2 is SQIVND (reference sequence). Between the trimmed V and J ends, which lost 9 bases and 1 base, there was a span of 19 bases. This CDR3 comprises 16 residues. Here the CDR3 DNA reads TGTGCCAGCGCAAATCTAGCGTATCTTTCCTACAATGAGCAGTTCTTC. Amino acid sequence: CASANLAYLSYNEQFF. The complete variable domain, with remaining parts taken from reference TRBV19 and TRBJ2-1, reads DGGITQSPKYLFRKEGQNVTLSCEQNLNHDAMYWYRQDPGQGLRLIYYSQIVNDFQKGDIAEGYSVSREKKESFPLTVTSAQKNPTAFYLCASANLAYLSYNEQFFGPGTRLTVL.